Each of the 5 T cell receptor beta chains below was sequenced from the same sample in a study of blood T cell repertoires in COVID-19. Profiling relied on immunoSEQ multiplex PCR, and the TCRdb table lists in-frame clones only, not all of them. In the table there are about 150,000 clones, about 83% of which are singletons. The source material was peripheral blood. The receptors here all came from a woman of 80 years or more with acute or convalescent COVID-19.

The chain links TRBV6-1 to TRBJ1-1, with D unresolved. The CDR3 is 15 amino acids. The germline gives CDR1 MNHNS, CDR2 SASEGT. With 3 bases removed from V and 1 base from J, the gap between germline ends came to 12 bases. This CDR3 is CASSDWRQTNTEAFF. The CDR3 bases are TGTGCCAGCAGTGATTGGCGGCAGACGAACACTGAAGCTTTCTTT.

The chain carries TRBV3-1 (or the pseudogene TRBV3-2) and TRBJ2-7, with 13 positions matching TRBD2. This CDR3 contains 16 residues. The V and J ends lost 4 bases and 4 bases, in that order; junction bases with no gene match: 7. The germline V gene has CDR1 LGHDT and CDR2 YNNKEL (reference sequence). CDR3 nucleotides: TGTGCCAGCAGCCTCGGACTAGCGGGGGATAAGTACGAGCAGTACTTC. Protein product: CASSLGLAGDKYEQYF.

This clone came up once. This chain joins TRBV3-1 (or the pseudogene TRBV3-2) and TRBJ1-6; D remains unclear. The CDR3 has 12 amino acids. Germline V gene lookup returns CDR1 LGHDT and CDR2 YNNKEL (reference sequence). V lost 5 bases to trimming and J lost 7 bases, with 6 bases between them. Here the CDR3 reads CASSELNSPLHF. The CDR3 DNA reads as TGTGCCAGCAGCGAGCTGAATTCACCCCTCCACTTT.

The chain links TRBV4-2 to TRBJ1-5; 7 positions agree with TRBD1. This CDR3 has 15 amino acids. Per the germline V gene, CDR1 is LGHNA and CDR2 is YNFKEQ. Trimming took 4 bases from V and 1 from J; bases not matched to a gene: 4. In nucleotides, the CDR3 is TGTGCCAGCAGCCCAGGGGGACAGAGCAATCAGCCCCAGCATTTT. Translating it yields CASSPGGQSNQPQHF.

The J gene is TRBJ2-1, the V gene TRBV30; 8 positions agree with TRBD1. Germline V CDR1 and CDR2: GTSNPN, SVGIG (reference sequence). J was trimmed by 3 bases and V by 7 bases; bases with no gene match: 5. The CDR3 totals 13 residues. Written as DNA, the CDR3 is TGTGCCTCCCAGGGGGCGTTCTACAATGAGCAGTTCTTC. Its protein is CASQGAFYNEQFF.